The 28 T cell receptor beta chains reported below all come from one sample, sequenced in a study of cytomegalovirus exposure and HLA in healthy donors. The PCR employed 60 Vbeta primers together with 13 Jbeta primers. Sequencing used immunoSEQ multiplex PCR; TCRdb keeps in-frame clones, though not all of them. The data contain under 300,000 clones, approximately 80% of them singletons. The sample consisted of PBMCs. The receptors come from a woman aged 60-70 years in good health and CMV-seropositive.

The rearrangement uses TRBV7-9 and TRBJ1-1; TRBD1 matches at 8 bases. The J segment lost 2 bases and the V segment lost 5 bases, leaving 7 bases of the junction unmatched. The CDR3 totals 15 residues. Germline CDR1 reads SEHNR; CDR2 reads FQNEAQ (reference sequence). The CDR3 DNA sequence: TGTGCCAGCAGCCCTGGACAGGGACCCAACACTGAAGCTTTCTTT. Amino acid sequence: CASSPGQGPNTEAFF.

The chain joins TRBV25-1 to TRBJ2-5; TRBD2 is a possible D gene (6 bases). This CDR3 comprises 16 residues. The germline V gene encodes CDR1 MGHDK and CDR2 SYGVNS. Trimming left V 6 bases short and J 2 bases short, with 19 bases between. DNA for the CDR3: TGTGCCAGCAGCTTAGACCCGGTGGGGGGTCAAGAGACCCAGTACTTC. It is translated as CASSLDPVGGQETQYF.

This sequence joins TRBV5-1 and TRBJ2-2; TRBD1 aligns across 7 bases. The germline V gene has CDR1 SGHRS and CDR2 YFSETQ. CDR3 length equals 15 residues. V lost 1 base and J lost 8; bases outside the gene matches: 8. The CDR3 DNA reads as TGCGCCAGCAGCTTGAGGACAGGACAGACAGGGGAGCTGTTTTTT. Amino acid sequence: CASSLRTGQTGELFF.

For this clone: Other DNA variants within this sample encode the same CDR3. This sequence joins TRBV27 and TRBJ1-3; D is possibly TRBD1 (5 bases). Germline CDR1 reads MNHEY; CDR2 reads SMNVEV (reference sequence). V lost 0 bases, J lost 0 bases, and 9 bases lay in between. The CDR3 covers 16 residues. The CDR3 spells CASSLSGGSSGNTIYF. CDR3 bases: TGTGCCAGCAGTTTATCCGGGGGGAGCTCTGGAAACACCATATATTTT.

The genes are TRBV7-2 and TRBJ1-3; no firm D call. The CDR3 is 11 amino acids. Between the trimmed V and J ends, which lost 6 bases and 11 bases, there was a span of 11 bases. CDR1 is SGHTA, CDR2 FQGNSA, per germline. As DNA, the CDR3 is TGTGCCAGCAGTCAGTTGCCCTCCATATATTTT. Amino acid sequence: CASSQLPSIYF.

This clone was observed once. The gene calls are TRBV6-1 and TRBJ2-7; TRBD2 aligns across 9 bases. V trimming: 7 bases; J trimming: 3 bases; junction bases outside the gene matches: 4. Germline V CDR1 and CDR2: MNHNS, SASEGT. The CDR3 length is 13 residues. CDR3 protein: CASIIAGVYEQYF. The CDR3 DNA sequence: TGTGCCAGCATTATAGCGGGAGTCTACGAGCAGTACTTC.

A single count supports this clone. This rearrangement joins TRBV19 to TRBJ2-3; 11 nucleotides agree with TRBD2. CDR1 and CDR2 from the germline V gene are LNHDA and SQIVND (reference sequence). V lost 5 bases and J lost 2; bases outside the gene matches: 9. The CDR3 contains 17 residues. The CDR3 region has the DNA TGTGCCAGTAGTCCCGTCAGGACTAGCGGGCCCACAGATACGCAGTATTTT. Amino acids: CASSPVRTSGPTDTQYF.

This clone appeared once. CDR3: CASSPLILKGNNEQFF. CDR3 bases: TGTGCCAGCTCACCTTTAATTTTGAAGGGGAACAATGAGCAGTTCTTC. The rearrangement joins TRBV18 to TRBJ2-1, with D tentatively TRBD1 (5 bases). Germline V gene data show CDR1 as KGHSH and CDR2 as LQKENI. This CDR3 comprises 16 residues. V lost 3 bases, J lost 5 bases, and 17 bases lay in between.

The V and J genes are TRBV29-1 and TRBJ2-1, with 16 bases aligning to TRBD2. With V trimmed by 5 bases and J by 15 bases, 10 bases remained unmatched. The germline gives CDR1 SQVTM, CDR2 ANQGSEA. The CDR3 sequence is 14 residues long. For the CDR3, the DNA is TGCAGCGTTTCATACGGGACTAGCGGGAGGGAGGTGTTCTTC. Translating it yields CSVSYGTSGREVFF.

This clone has only a few counts. V and J are TRBV5-1 and TRBJ2-7; 8 bases map to TRBD1. Germline-derived CDR1 and CDR2 are SGHRS and YFSETQ. The CDR3 is 19 residues long. J lost 4 bases, V lost 4 bases, and 22 bases had no gene match. Here the CDR3 DNA reads TGCGCCAGCAGCCCCTGGAGGGGGGTCGCCGGGACAGGATCTTACGAGCAGTACTTC. Amino acid sequence: CASSPWRGVAGTGSYEQYF. Using reference TRBV5-1 and TRBJ2-7 for the parts outside the CDR3, the full variable domain is KAGVTQTPRYLIKTRGQQVTLSCSPISGHRSVSWYQQTPGQGLQFLFEYFSETQRNKGNFPGRFSGRQFSNSRSEMNVSTLELGDSALYLCASSPWRGVAGTGSYEQYFGPGTRLTVT.

The chain is built from TRBV7-3 and TRBJ2-2, with TRBD2 identical over 15 bases. Looked up from germline, CDR1 is SGHTA and CDR2 is FQGTGA. This CDR3 is 16 amino acids long. V trimming: 5 bases; J trimming: 4 bases; junction bases outside the gene matches: 2. The CDR3 region is CASSPGLAGGTGELFF. The CDR3 DNA is TGTGCCAGCAGCCCGGGACTAGCGGGAGGCACCGGGGAGCTGTTTTTT.

This clone was observed once. The CDR3 reads CASSLGEGDGYTF. The DNA for the CDR3 is TGTGCCAGCAGCTTAGGAGAGGGTGATGGCTACACCTTC. V usage is TRBV7-9 and J usage is TRBJ1-2; D uncertain. The germline V and J ends were trimmed by 1 base and 6 bases, with 9 bases remaining between them. This CDR3 has 13 amino acids. Germline V gene sequence: CDR1 SEHNR, CDR2 FQNEAQ (reference sequence).

The gene calls are TRBV11-2 and TRBJ2-5, with 9 bases matching TRBD2. Looked up from germline, CDR1 is SGHAT and CDR2 is FQNNGV. Trimming cost V 3 bases and J 3 bases; bases outside gene matches: 5. This CDR3 has 15 amino acids. CDR3 loop: CASSLGTSLEETQYF. For the CDR3, the DNA is TGTGCCAGCAGCTTGGGGACTAGCCTTGAAGAGACCCAGTACTTC.

The gene calls are TRBV28 and TRBJ2-3; 12 bases agree with TRBD2. The CDR3 runs 17 residues. With V trimmed by 3 bases and J by 3 bases, 7 bases remained unmatched. Germline loops: CDR1 MDHEN, CDR2 SYDVKM. The CDR3 DNA reads as TGTGCCAGCAGTTTCCTTCTAGCGGGAGGGCCAACAGATACGCAGTATTTT. Its translation: CASSFLLAGGPTDTQYF.

This clone was found once. The rearrangement links TRBV28 to TRBJ2-5; 13 bases align to TRBD2. V was pared by 3 bases and J by 4 bases, with 2 bases of the junction left unmatched. Looked up from germline, CDR1 is MDHEN and CDR2 is SYDVKM. The CDR3 contains 15 residues. CDR3 DNA sequence: TGTGCCAGCAGTTTCAGACTAGCGGGAGGAGAGACCCAGTACTTC. Its translation: CASSFRLAGGETQYF.

V gene TRBV2 combines with J gene TRBJ1-4; D call uncertain. V lost 4 bases, J lost 8 bases, and 5 bases lay in between. This CDR3 has 11 residues. The germline V gene encodes CDR1 SNHLY and CDR2 FYNNEI. DNA for the CDR3: TGTGCCAGCAGTGCGGTAGAAAAACTGTTTTTT. Translated, it gives CASSAVEKLFF.

The CDR3 loop is CASAGLAGFNEQFF. DNA of the CDR3: TGTGCCAGCGCGGGACTAGCGGGATTCAATGAGCAGTTCTTC. The rearrangement joins TRBV19 to TRBJ2-1, with 13 nucleotides matching TRBD2. CDR3 size: 14 residues. Germline-derived CDR1 and CDR2 are LNHDA and SQIVND (reference sequence). The junction had 5 bases not matched to a gene; V was cut back by 9 bases and J by 6 bases.

The rearrangement links TRBV7-9 to TRBJ1-3; D is unresolved. The V and J ends lost 1 base and 4 bases respectively, with 8 bases between them. This CDR3 has 14 residues. Germline-derived CDR1 and CDR2 are SEHNR and FQNEAQ (reference sequence). The CDR3 here is CASSLGGFGNTIYF. The CDR3, as DNA: TGTGCCAGCAGCTTAGGTGGCTTCGGAAACACCATATATTTT.

This clone was detected once. V and J are TRBV10-1 and TRBJ1-3; D not resolved. Germline V lookup: CDR1 WNHNN, CDR2 SYGVQD (reference sequence). V shed 3 bases and J shed 0 bases, with 9 bases lying between them. This CDR3 contains 15 residues. The CDR3 sequence: CASSDGSASGNTIYF. CDR3 bases: TGCGCCAGCAGTGATGGCAGCGCCTCTGGAAACACCATATATTTT.

A remark on this clone: Other DNA sequences within the sample encode an identical CDR3. The gene calls are TRBV29-1 and TRBJ2-1, with 11 bases lining up with TRBD1. V was pared by 7 bases and J by 6 bases, with 8 bases of the junction left unmatched. Germline loops: CDR1 SQVTM, CDR2 ANQGSEA. The CDR3 totals 14 residues. CDR3 protein: CSAPDRGHGNEQFF. CDR3 sequence (DNA): TGCAGCGCTCCGGACAGGGGGCATGGCAATGAGCAGTTCTTC.

The chain combines TRBV5-6 with TRBJ1-1; 7 bases line up with TRBD1. Germline CDR1 reads SGHDT; CDR2 reads YYEEEE. CDR3 length: 14 amino acids. The J segment lost 1 base and the V segment lost 5 bases, leaving 5 bases of the junction unmatched. The DNA of the CDR3 is TGTGCCAGCAGACGCAGGGGGGCGAACACTGAAGCTTTCTTT. This gives the protein CASRRRGANTEAFF.

Only a few counts were recorded for this clone. The chain has TRBV18 and TRBJ2-1; 8 bases fit TRBD2. Germline-derived CDR1 and CDR2 are KGHSH and LQKENI. V lost 4 bases, J lost 6 bases, and 5 bases stayed unmatched. The CDR3 contains 14 residues. This CDR3 is CASSLPGTSNEQFF. The CDR3 DNA sequence: TGTGCCAGCTCACTTCCCGGGACTAGCAATGAGCAGTTCTTC.

This chain joins TRBV28 and TRBJ2-3; TRBD2 aligns across 8 bases. The germline V gene has CDR1 MDHEN and CDR2 SYDVKM. The J segment lost 4 bases and the V segment lost 5 bases, leaving 8 bases of the junction unmatched. The CDR3 contains 15 residues. CDR3 sequence reads: CASSRGLGSADTQYF. CDR3 coding DNA: TGTGCCAGCAGTAGGGGACTAGGTTCTGCAGATACGCAGTATTTT. Filled out from reference TRBV28 and TRBJ2-3, the complete variable domain reads DVKVTQSSRYLVKRTGEKVFLECVQDMDHENMFWYRQDPGLGLRLIYFSYDVKMKEKGDIPEGYSVSREKKERFSLILESASTNQTSMYLCASSRGLGSADTQYFGPGTRLTVL.

The rearrangement links TRBV5-3 to TRBJ2-1, with D unresolved. TRBV5-3 is classed as an ORF, of uncertain function. The length of the CDR3 is 17 residues. The V gene lost 2 bases and the J gene lost 3 bases, with 18 bases spanning the gap. In DNA form, the CDR3 reads TGTGCCAGAAGCTTATCAGATGGGCTATCAGTCTACAATGAGCAGTTCTTC. This gives the protein CARSLSDGLSVYNEQFF.

The chain has TRBV4-2 and TRBJ2-1; D possibly corresponds to TRBD2 (6 bases). Trimming stripped 5 bases from V and 4 bases from J, with 15 bases between. Germline-derived CDR1 and CDR2 are LGHNA and YNFKEQ. This CDR3 region has 15 residues. This CDR3 is CASSYAGTLYNEQFF. In nucleotides, the CDR3 is TGTGCCAGCAGCTACGCCGGGACTTTATACAATGAGCAGTTCTTC.

The chain carries TRBV5-1 and TRBJ2-5; TRBD1 aligns across 7 bases. The CDR3 loop spans 14 amino acids. V trimming: 5 bases; J trimming: 4 bases; junction bases outside the gene matches: 8. The germline CDR1 and CDR2 sequences are SGHRS and YFSETQ. CDR3 in amino acids: CASSTGVGGETQYF. CDR3 nucleotides: TGCGCCAGCAGTACAGGGGTCGGAGGAGAGACCCAGTACTTC.

This clone was seen a few times. The chain links TRBV6-5 to TRBJ2-6; no clear D gene. This CDR3 is 15 amino acids long. V was trimmed by 7 bases and J by 0 bases, leaving 10 bases between them. Germline V gene lookup returns CDR1 MNHEY and CDR2 SVGAGI. Written as DNA, the CDR3 is TGTGCCAGCAAATACGGAGTCTCTGGGGCCAACGTCCTGACTTTC. This translates into CASKYGVSGANVLTF.

The CDR3 here is CASTMTGSADTQYF. Here the CDR3 DNA reads TGCGCCAGCACTATGACAGGGTCAGCAGATACGCAGTATTTT. The V gene is TRBV5-1, the J gene TRBJ2-3; TRBD1 agrees at 7 bases. Looked up from germline, CDR1 is SGHRS and CDR2 is YFSETQ. The CDR3 spans 14 residues. Trimming took 6 bases from V and 4 from J; bases not matched to a gene: 8.